The source of this T cell receptor beta chain is a study of beta chain features in type 1 diabetes. This CDR3 is built from 13 residues. Germline loops: CDR1 LNHNV, CDR2 YYDKDF (reference sequence). The V end lost 2 bases, the J end lost 0 bases, and 2 bases lay between the germline ends. Expressed TCRB transcripts were sequenced after all isolated RNA was converted to cDNA. TCRdb keeps only in-frame clones here, not all; method: immunoSEQ multiplex PCR. The sample carries about 900,000 clones, 15% to 20% recorded once. Sample: naive CD4+ T cells from blood. This clonotype was sampled from a woman under 30 in good health. This rearrangement joins TRBV15 to TRBJ1-3, with D unclear. CDR3 region: CATSRSSGNTIYF. The CDR3 DNA is TGTGCCACCAGCAGAAGCTCTGGAAACACCATATATTTT.